This T cell receptor (beta chain) was sequenced in a study of T-cell reconstitution after alpha-beta-depleted transplantation in children. Trimming pared 6 bases from V and 6 bases from J, leaving 11 bases between. CDR1 and CDR2 from the germline V gene are MNHEY and SVGAGI. The length of the CDR3 is 13 residues. It was with unique molecular identifiers that the TCRbeta library was prepared. A single record per CDR3 protein comes from TCRdb applying MiXCR to the PCR reads. The sample includes some 500,000 distinct CDR3 sequences, approximately 20% of them seen just once. The chain employs TRBV6-5 and TRBJ2-2; D may be TRBD2 (6 bases). This receptor was taken from a human donor who donated a stem cell graft to a child with acute lymphoblastic leukemia. The source was PBMCs from the stem cell graft donor, collected from the stem cell graft. CDR3 coding DNA: TGTGCCAGCAGGCGGGAATCATCCGGGGAGCTGTTTTTT. This encodes CASRRESSGELFF.